This T cell receptor beta chain appears in the sequencing data of a study of blood T cell repertoires in COVID-19. Study background: COVID-19 samples from acute and convalescent phases originated in the United States, Italy and Spain. Sources were T cells, B-cell-depleted T cells, or PBMCs; the material itself was cDNA or gDNA.

Patients at the Seattle site were enrolled during active infection and followed longitudinally. The CDR3 spans 13 residues. Trimming removed 3 bases from V and 3 bases from J, with 8 bases in between. Germline V gene lookup returns CDR1 MNHEY and CDR2 SVGAGI. Per the original data handling: Reference gene primer amplification gave estimated nucleated cell counts. Libraries were prepared by immunoSEQ multiplex PCR; TCRdb keeps only in-frame clonotypes and omits some of them. For V, J and clone size, that table is used; D and trimming come from the DNA. The table records approximately 280,000 clones, 80% to 95% of them present only once.

The sample was peripheral blood. The receptor's source is a woman between 25 and 40 years old with COVID-19, enrolled during active disease. V is TRBV6-5 and J is TRBJ2-5, with D tentatively TRBD1 (6 bases). This chain's CDR3 is CASSYNREETQYF. The CDR3, as DNA: TGTGCCAGCAGTTATAACAGGGAAGAGACCCAGTACTTC.